This is a list of T cell receptor beta chains from one sample in a study of T cell responses to AZD1222 COVID-19 vaccine. Data came from immunoSEQ multiplex PCR; TCRdb stores just in-frame clones and leaves some out. The sample includes about 95,000 clones, approximately 91% of them seen just once. The sequences come from peripheral blood, collected on day 0 of AZD1222 vaccination. Receptors were obtained from an adult in good health. CDR3s include the opening cysteine and the closing phenylalanine or tryptophan. Each record gives: CDR3 protein, CDR3 DNA, clone size, V gene, J gene, D gene. The D gene is left open where the match is weak. Clone size is shown for a subset of rows, as once, few, many or a class of expanded clone.

CATSDLTGELFF,TGTGCCACCAGTGATTTGACCGGGGAGCTGTTTTTT,-,TRBV24-1,TRBJ2-2,-
CASSSGRRGGTEAFF,TGCGCCAGCAGCTCCGGGCGCCGGGGTGGTACTGAAGCTTTCTTT,-,TRBV5-1,TRBJ1-1,-
CASSFGGPYNEQFF,TGTGCCAGCAGTTTCGGTGGGCCTTACAATGAGCAGTTCTTC,-,TRBV27,TRBJ2-1,-
CASSVGLSSYEQYF,TGTGCCAGCAGCGTAGGTTTATCCTCCTACGAGCAGTACTTC,-,TRBV9,TRBJ2-7,-
CASSVAGIDSPLHF,TGTGCCAGCAGCGTAGCAGGTATTGATTCACCCCTCCACTTT,-,TRBV9,TRBJ1-6,-
CASSPRPPLAGNTIYF,TGTGCCAGCAGCCCCCGACCCCCGCTAGCTGGAAACACCATATATTTT,-,TRBV11-2,TRBJ1-3,-
CASSLASGGKDTDTQYF,TGTGCCAGCAGCTTAGCGTCGGGGGGGAAAGACACAGATACGCAGTATTTT,-,TRBV7-9,TRBJ2-3,TRBD2
CASSRTSGGMETQYF,TGCGCCAGCAGCCGGACTAGCGGGGGAATGGAGACCCAGTACTTC,-,TRBV10-2,TRBJ2-5,TRBD2
CASSPTGAVPSYEQYF,TGTGCCAGCAGTCCGACAGGGGCCGTCCCCTCCTACGAGCAGTACTTC,-,TRBV28,TRBJ2-7,TRBD1
CASSPRAGGNTEAFF,TGTGCCAGCAGCCCTCGCGCAGGGGGGAACACTGAAGCTTTCTTT,-,TRBV7-9,TRBJ1-1,TRBD1
CASSQDGITGELFF,TGCGCCAGCAGCCAAGACGGGATCACCGGGGAGCTGTTTTTT,-,TRBV4-1,TRBJ2-2,-
CASSFGAGTEAFF,TGTGCCAGCAGTTTCGGGGCAGGGACTGAAGCTTTCTTT,-,TRBV12-3/TRBV12-4,TRBJ1-1,-
CANRQGIMNTEAFF,TGTGCCAACAGACAGGGAATCATGAACACTGAAGCTTTCTTT,-,TRBV2,TRBJ1-1,TRBD1
CASSPPGLPTGELFF,TGTGCCAGCAGTCCTCCGGGACTACCCACCGGGGAGCTGTTTTTT,few,TRBV7-9,TRBJ2-2,TRBD2
CASSLRGDQPQHF,TGCGCCAGCAGCCTCCGGGGGGATCAGCCCCAGCATTTT,-,TRBV4-3,TRBJ1-5,-
CASSLGPTSTSYEQYF,TGTGCCAGCAGCTTGGGGCCTACTAGCACTTCCTACGAGCAGTACTTC,-,TRBV5-4,TRBJ2-7,-
CASSFGQGAVGYTF,TGTGCCAGCAGCTTCGGACAGGGGGCCGTAGGGTACACCTTC,-,TRBV7-9,TRBJ1-2,TRBD1
CASSSRNMPQHF,TGTGCCAGCAGCTCCCGAAATATGCCCCAGCATTTT,-,TRBV7-2,TRBJ1-5,-
CATSEDSDTQYF,TGTGCCACCAGTGAGGATTCAGATACGCAGTATTTT,-,TRBV24-1,TRBJ2-3,-
CASSFSRRTEAFF,TGTGCCAGCAGCTTTTCCAGGAGGACTGAAGCTTTCTTT,-,TRBV5-5,TRBJ1-1,-
CASSLGRESPLHF,TGTGCCAGCAGCTTAGGTAGGGAATCACCCCTCCACTTT,-,TRBV5-6,TRBJ1-6,-
CASSLVGTYGYTF,TGTGCCAGCAGCCTGGTGGGTACCTATGGCTACACCTTC,-,TRBV7-9,TRBJ1-2,-
CASSSLAEETQYF,TGTGCCAGCAGCTCACTAGCGGAAGAGACCCAGTACTTC,-,TRBV3-1/TRBV3-2,TRBJ2-5,TRBD2
CASSLPRGVPYEQYF,TGTGCCAGCAGTCTCCCTAGGGGGGTTCCCTACGAGCAGTACTTC,-,TRBV6-2/TRBV6-3,TRBJ2-7,-
CASWGLAGGRTDTQYF,TGTGCCAGCTGGGGACTAGCGGGGGGAAGGACAGATACGCAGTATTTT,-,TRBV2,TRBJ2-3,TRBD2
CARSRNSAGGNRPLYNEQFF,TGTGCCAGAAGCAGAAACTCGGCGGGGGGAAACCGACCGCTATACAATGAGCAGTTCTTC,-,TRBV5-3,TRBJ2-1,TRBD2
CASGLGGMGTDTQYF,TGTGCTAGTGGTTTGGGGGGTATGGGCACAGATACGCAGTATTTT,-,TRBV12-5,TRBJ2-3,-
CASSSGRPANYGYTF,TGTGCCAGCAGCTCAGGACGCCCAGCTAACTATGGCTACACCTTC,-,TRBV7-9,TRBJ1-2,-
CASSLAGSYEQYF,TGTGCCAGCAGTTTGGCCGGTTCCTACGAGCAGTACTTC,-,TRBV28,TRBJ2-7,-
CASSTEGGTEAFF,TGTGCCAGCAGCACCGAGGGGGGCACTGAAGCTTTCTTT,-,TRBV9,TRBJ1-1,-
CASSQSTVFYEQYF,TGCGCCAGCAGCCAATCGACAGTATTTTACGAGCAGTACTTC,-,TRBV4-3,TRBJ2-7,-
CASSMTGALNSPLHF,TGTGCCAGCAGTATGACAGGGGCCCTTAATTCACCCCTCCACTTT,-,TRBV27,TRBJ1-6,TRBD1
CASSQERYRGGTEAFF,TGCGCCAGCAGCCAAGAGAGGTACAGGGGAGGCACTGAAGCTTTCTTT,-,TRBV4-3,TRBJ1-1,TRBD1
CASSFGRTEAFF,TGTGCCAGCAGTTTCGGTAGAACTGAAGCTTTCTTT,-,TRBV28,TRBJ1-1,-
CASSLSSYEQYF,TGTGCCAGCAGTTTGAGCTCCTACGAGCAGTACTTC,-,TRBV11-1,TRBJ2-7,-
CASSFWTGSYEQYF,TGTGCCAGCAGCTTCTGGACAGGCTCCTACGAGCAGTACTTC,-,TRBV3-1/TRBV3-2,TRBJ2-7,TRBD1
CASTSLTGWAFF,TGTGCCAGCACATCTTTAACAGGGTGGGCTTTCTTT,-,TRBV28,TRBJ1-1,-
CASSVWGGQGSDTQYF,TGTGCCAGCAGCGTATGGGGCGGACAGGGTTCAGATACGCAGTATTTT,-,TRBV9,TRBJ2-3,TRBD1
CASSPADRDSAFF,TGTGCCAGCTCACCAGCTGACCGAGACTCAGCTTTCTTT,-,TRBV18,TRBJ1-1,-
CATSRGGHGEQYF,TGTGCCACCAGCAGAGGAGGTCACGGGGAGCAGTACTTC,-,TRBV15,TRBJ2-7,-
CATQGTLNTGELFF,TGTGCCACCCAAGGCACGCTGAACACCGGGGAGCTGTTTTTT,-,TRBV24-1,TRBJ2-2,-
CASRLWDRTETQYF,TGTGCCAGCAGGTTATGGGACAGGACAGAGACCCAGTACTTC,-,TRBV2,TRBJ2-5,TRBD1
CASSKGARPSSYNSPLHF,TGTGCCAGCAGTAAGGGGGCGCGCCCCAGCTCCTATAATTCACCCCTCCACTTT,-,TRBV2,TRBJ1-6,TRBD1
CASSPGQGFNEKLFF,TGTGCCAGTAGTCCCGGACAGGGCTTTAATGAAAAACTGTTTTTT,-,TRBV19,TRBJ1-4,TRBD1